This T cell receptor (beta chain) stems from a study of identical twins (dated by TCRdb to the mid-2010s). For context, the study as a whole: To test whether fetal clonotypes persist, this study deep-sequenced TCR alpha and beta repertoires from monozygotic twins, from unrelated adults of various ages, and from cord blood. To rule out contamination, replicate twin experiments were performed at different times with different library preparation protocols. Overall results and qualifications from the work: In monozygotic twins, recombination models systematically underestimated out-of-frame TCR alpha sharing, but the models matched the sharing seen between unrelated individuals. Fewer insertions were carried by abundant cord blood beta clonotypes; a weaker similar trend was observed in young adult naive repertoires, while no such trend was observed in memory repertoires. Invariant T cells such as MAIT and iNKT could partly confound zero-insertion analyses, though diverse VJ usage argued against this for most clonotypes. Because the same donors could not be followed over many years, the conclusions depended on cross-sectional statistical analysis. A weaker excess of twin sharing was found in beta out-of-frame sequences because the signal-to-noise ratio was lowered by fewer shared sequences. Compared with coincidental sharing between unrelated individuals, out-of-frame TCR alpha sequences shared between twins had an excess of sequences with low generation probability.

Inclusive of the bounding cysteine and phenylalanine, the CDR3 is 15 residues long. Only CDR3 DNA is held: 45 bases, read in frame from base 1. The V and J ends are trimmed by 3 bases and 5 bases, leaving 13 bases between them. Sequences ENHRY (CDR1) and SYGVKD (CDR2) are obtained from the germline V gene. The library was generated by 5' RACE. The sample was run on an Illumina HiSeq 2000. A universal primer binding site was introduced by template switching, and a unique molecular identifier was present in the final cDNA, enabling accurate counting of TCR cDNA molecules. Specific primers in the conserved constant-segment region were used to synthesize first-strand cDNA for the TCR alpha and beta chains. To control for contamination, every cDNA library was double barcoded, receiving both a SMART-Mk sample barcode and Illumina barcodes. Two successive PCR steps introduced TruSeq adapter sequences along with Illumina sample barcodes. The Illumina HiSeq platform was used with custom primers to sequence TCR alpha and beta cDNA libraries. In the source study's methods: MiGEC processed the raw reads to extract unique molecular identifiers, while MiXCR was used to determine the CDR3 positions. For each individual, recombination models were inferred using an EM algorithm with the repgenHMM and IGoR tools. The tcR package in R was used for shared clonotype analysis, with sharing normalized by the product of cloneset sizes. Out-of-frame nonproductive sequences were analyzed to study raw recombination free of thymic and clonal selection effects. Using fastp trimming at Q25 and MiXCR clonotype assembly, TCRdb reanalyzed the public sequencing data and kept in-frame beta chains. Rows merge per CDR3 protein into single entries with the most common DNA and genes. TCRdb, not the authors, supplied the V and J calls. This sample lists some 900,000 distinct CDR3 sequences; roughly 12% were detected once. The top ten clones comprise about 1.5% of the sample.

All donors were healthy Caucasians. The twin cohort consisted of three pairs of female monozygotic twins, all aged about 18 to 29 years. The RNA used for TCR libraries was isolated from peripheral blood mononuclear cells. This clonotype was counted a few times. Its target antigen remains unknown. Base-call qualities are not available, and no considerably larger clone is one nucleotide away. These same data were also listed under a study on yellow fever vaccine responses in identical twins. The other study reports the following: The T cell response to vaccination in identical twins was reported by the authors to appear partly convergent and partly personalized. Focusing on identical twins, the study followed the T cell clones that responded to the vaccine, and did so with precision.

This TCR derives from a woman between 18 and 29 years old in good health. The chain was built from TRBV10-3 and TRBJ1-4; TRBD1 could be the D gene, as 6 bases match. Sequencing was done on a sample of PBMCs. The nucleotide sequence is given as TGTGCCATCAGTGACCCCCGGGACAAGAATGAAAAACTGTTTTTT. It specifies CAISDPRDKNEKLFF.